The 4 T cell receptor beta chains below were found in one sample sequenced in a study of blood T cell repertoires in COVID-19. Clones were sequenced by immunoSEQ multiplex PCR, and TCRdb holds only the in-frame ones, with some missing. This sample yields roughly 160,000 clones, of which 79% are seen a single time; approximately 7.7% belongs to the top ten. Input material: peripheral blood. Every receptor here comes from a woman aged 55-69 years with COVID-19, enrolled during active disease.

This clone was detected a few times. The CDR3 protein is CASSLAGQLEAFF. CDR3 DNA: TGTGCCAGCAGTTTGGCGGGACAGCTTGAAGCTTTCTTT. This chain links TRBV27 with TRBJ1-1; TRBD1 aligns across 7 bases. Germline CDR1 and CDR2: MNHEY and SMNVEV (reference sequence). The junction had 5 bases not matched to a gene; V was cut back by 3 bases and J by 7 bases. The CDR3 extends over 13 amino acids.

For the CDR3, the DNA is TGTGCCAGCAGACCTACGTCCTTCCCCAATGAGCAGTTCTTC. Residues: CASRPTSFPNEQFF. The V call is TRBV28, the J call TRBJ2-1; D gene ambiguous. Between the trimmed V and J ends, which lost 6 bases and 6 bases, there was a span of 15 bases. Germline CDR1 MDHEN, CDR2 SYDVKM. The CDR3 extends over 14 amino acids. The variable domain in full, completed from reference TRBV28 and TRBJ2-1, reads DVKVTQSSRYLVKRTGEKVFLECVQDMDHENMFWYRQDPGLGLRLIYFSYDVKMKEKGDIPEGYSVSREKKERFSLILESASTNQTSMYLCASRPTSFPNEQFFGPGTRLTVL.

The V gene is TRBV5-1, the J gene TRBJ2-1, with D possibly TRBD2 on 5 matching bases. V was trimmed by 2 bases and J by 2 bases, leaving 8 bases between them. The CDR3 contains 14 residues. Germline assignment: CDR1 SGHRS and CDR2 YFSETQ. The chain's CDR3 is CASSLAATYNEQFF. CDR3 bases: TGCGCCAGCAGCTTAGCGGCTACCTACAATGAGCAGTTCTTC.

Only a few counts were recorded for this clone. V gene TRBV10-2 combines with J gene TRBJ2-1, with TRBD2 matching 8 bases. The CDR3 contains 15 residues. With 6 bases clipped from V and 8 bases from J, the junction kept 12 bases outside the gene matches. CDR1 and CDR2 from the germline V gene are WSHSY and SAAADI. The CDR3 reads CASRRAGVTEDEQFF. The CDR3 DNA sequence: TGCGCCAGCAGGAGAGCGGGAGTTACCGAAGATGAGCAGTTCTTC.